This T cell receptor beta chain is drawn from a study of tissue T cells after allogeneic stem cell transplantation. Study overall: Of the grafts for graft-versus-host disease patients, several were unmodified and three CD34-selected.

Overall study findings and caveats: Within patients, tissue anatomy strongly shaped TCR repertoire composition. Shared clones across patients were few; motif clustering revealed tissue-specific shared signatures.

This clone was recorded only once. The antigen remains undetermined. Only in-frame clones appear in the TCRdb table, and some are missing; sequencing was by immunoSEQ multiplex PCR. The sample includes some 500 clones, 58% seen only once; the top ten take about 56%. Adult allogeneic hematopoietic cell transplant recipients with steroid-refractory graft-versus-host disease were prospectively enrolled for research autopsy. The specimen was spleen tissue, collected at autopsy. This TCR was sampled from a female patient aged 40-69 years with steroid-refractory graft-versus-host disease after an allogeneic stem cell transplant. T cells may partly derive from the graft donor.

CDR3 nucleotide sequence: TGCGCCAGCAGCCAAGATTGGGGGACTCCAGATACGCAGTATTTT. It is translated as CASSQDWGTPDTQYF. J is TRBJ2-3 and V is TRBV4-3; D is possibly TRBD2 (6 bases). Germline V CDR1 and CDR2: LGHNA, YSLEER. The CDR3 runs to 15 residues. The germline V and J ends were trimmed by 0 bases and 4 bases, with 11 bases remaining between them.